Each of the 18 T cell receptor beta chains below was sequenced from the same sample in a study of blood T cell repertoires in COVID-19. Only in-frame clones appear in the TCRdb table, and some are missing; sequencing was by immunoSEQ multiplex PCR. The sample contains roughly 10,000 clones, 70% to 90% of which appear only once. Sample: peripheral blood. The source of these receptors is a human donor in a cohort sampled during active COVID-19.

This rearrangement joins TRBV27 to TRBJ2-2; a weak D match, TRBD2 (6 bases). Germline CDR1 reads MNHEY; CDR2 reads SMNVEV (reference sequence). The ends were cut back, 1 base at V and 6 bases at J, with 6 bases in the middle. The CDR3 is 13 amino acids. CDR3 sequence (DNA): TGTGCCAGCAGTTTATGGGGGGCCGGGGAGCTGTTTTTT. As protein: CASSLWGAGELFF.

The rearrangement uses TRBV28 and TRBJ1-3; D uncertain. Germline V CDR1 and CDR2: MDHEN, SYDVKM. This CDR3 has 10 residues. The CDR3 reads CVISGNTIYF. The CDR3 bases are TGTGTAATATCCGGAAACACCATATATTTT. The full variable domain, with the rest looked up from reference TRBV28 and TRBJ1-3, is DVKVTQSSRYLVKRTGEKVFLECVQDMDHENMFWYRQDPGLGLRLIYFSYDVKMKEKGDIPEGYSVSREKKERFSLILESASTNQTSMYLCVISGNTIYFGEGSWLTVV.

The chain combines TRBV5-1 with TRBJ2-3; D may be TRBD2 (6 bases). The length of the CDR3 is 14 residues. Looked up from germline, CDR1 is SGHRS and CDR2 is YFSETQ. V was trimmed by 3 bases and J by 0 bases, leaving 8 bases between them. The CDR3 DNA reads TGCGCCAGCAGCTGGGGGACTAGCACAGATACGCAGTATTTT. This encodes CASSWGTSTDTQYF.

The chain uses TRBV6-5 and TRBJ1-2; D is perhaps TRBD1 (6 bases). The V end lost 10 bases, the J end lost 3 bases, and 15 bases lay between the germline ends. The CDR3 loop spans 13 amino acids. Germline CDR1 and CDR2: MNHEY and SVGAGI. The CDR3 sequence is CATHRAADYGYTF. CDR3 in DNA: TGTGCCACTCACAGGGCGGCGGACTATGGCTACACCTTC.

The chain uses TRBV2 and TRBJ1-2; 7 nucleotides match TRBD1. With 5 bases clipped from V and 4 bases from J, the junction kept 10 bases outside the gene matches. Germline V CDR1 and CDR2: SNHLY, FYNNEI. The CDR3 extends over 15 amino acids. CDR3 loop: CASSLIRDSGYGYTF. In DNA form, the CDR3 reads TGTGCCAGCAGTCTTATCCGGGACAGCGGCTATGGCTACACCTTC.

This rearrangement joins TRBV7-9 to TRBJ1-2, with no clear D. Trimming took 5 bases from V and 3 from J, leaving 13 bases between them. Germline V gene sequence: CDR1 SEHNR, CDR2 FQNEAQ (reference sequence). This CDR3 is built from 14 residues. The CDR3 protein is CASSPPVDYYGYTF. CDR3 coding DNA: TGTGCCAGCAGCCCCCCGGTAGACTACTATGGCTACACCTTC.

CDR3 residues: CASRTGTSNSPLHF. The CDR3 DNA is TGTGCCAGCAGGACAGGGACGAGCAATTCACCCCTCCACTTT. The V call is TRBV28, the J call TRBJ1-6; 7 bases match TRBD1. Germline trimming cut 6 bases from V and 7 bases from J; bases unmatched to any gene: 6. The length of the CDR3 is 14 residues. Germline loops: CDR1 MDHEN, CDR2 SYDVKM. The full variable domain, with the rest looked up from reference TRBV28 and TRBJ1-6, is DVKVTQSSRYLVKRTGEKVFLECVQDMDHENMFWYRQDPGLGLRLIYFSYDVKMKEKGDIPEGYSVSREKKERFSLILESASTNQTSMYLCASRTGTSNSPLHFGNGTRLTVT.

The DNA of the CDR3 is TGTGCCAGCAGCTTGGCAGGGGGCTATGGAAACACCATATATTTT. Protein product: CASSLAGGYGNTIYF. The chain has TRBV5-6 and TRBJ1-3; 8 positions agree with TRBD1. V gave up 0 bases and J gave up 3 bases; unmatched junction bases: 2. CDR1 SGHDT and CDR2 YYEEEE come from the germline V gene. CDR3 length equals 15 residues.

The chain recombines TRBV27 with TRBJ2-2; D may be TRBD1 (5 bases). Germline assignment: CDR1 MNHEY and CDR2 SMNVEV (reference sequence). The CDR3 length is 17 residues. Trimming pared 2 bases from V and 7 bases from J, leaving 20 bases between. CDR3 nucleotides: TGTGCCAGCAGTTTACGGCCTGTGGGGCAATTCAGCGGGGAGCTGTTTTTT. Its protein product is CASSLRPVGQFSGELFF.

This rearrangement joins TRBV12-3 or TRBV12-4 to TRBJ2-3; tentatively, D is TRBD1 (6 bases). V was shortened by 6 bases and J by 3 bases, with 10 bases between the two germline ends. The CDR3 runs 13 residues. The CDR3 region is CASRLTGTDTQYF. The CDR3 DNA is TGTGCCAGCAGGCTAACAGGGACAGATACGCAGTATTTT.

The rearrangement uses TRBV7-2 and TRBJ2-5; 7 nucleotides agree with TRBD1. Germline CDR1 and CDR2: SGHTA and FQGNSA. With 5 bases clipped from V and 4 bases from J, the junction kept 7 bases outside the gene matches. The CDR3 consists of 14 residues. The chain's CDR3 is CASSLGDRVETQYF. The CDR3 DNA reads TGTGCCAGCAGCCTCGGAGACAGGGTAGAGACCCAGTACTTC.

The CDR3 DNA reads TGTGCCAGCAGCGGCGGACTAAGTTCGAACTATGGCTACACCTTC. Protein: CASSGGLSSNYGYTF. The J gene is TRBJ1-2, the V gene TRBV9; D is unresolved. The CDR3 extends over 15 amino acids. Germline V gene sequence: CDR1 SGDLS, CDR2 YYNGEE. V lost 3 bases to trimming and J lost 2 bases, with 14 bases between them.

The chain has TRBV7-9 and TRBJ2-1, with D perhaps matching TRBD2 (6 bases). Trimming left V 4 bases short and J 14 bases short, with 12 bases between. This CDR3 contains 11 residues. CDR1 and CDR2 (germline): SEHNR, FQNEAQ (reference sequence). DNA for the CDR3: TGTGCCAGCAGCTCTCTAAGGGAGGAGTTCTTC. Protein product: CASSSLREEFF.

The chain recombines TRBV6-5 with TRBJ2-7; TRBD1 matches at 7 bases. Germline lookup yields CDR1 MNHEY and CDR2 SVGAGI. V lost 11 bases to trimming and J lost 0 bases; unmatched junction nucleotides: 10. This CDR3 region has 14 residues. The CDR3 loop reads CAGLQGPYSYEQYF. CDR3 bases: TGTGCCGGCTTACAGGGGCCATACTCCTACGAGCAGTACTTC.

This chain's CDR3 is CAITSDRGNTEAFF. The CDR3 nucleotides read TGTGCCATCACCTCGGACAGGGGGAACACTGAAGCTTTCTTT. V and J are TRBV10-3 and TRBJ1-1; 9 bases align to TRBD1. Germline lookup yields CDR1 ENHRY and CDR2 SYGVKD. The V and J ends lost 7 bases and 1 base, in that order; junction bases with no gene match: 4. The CDR3 loop spans 14 amino acids.

This clone was seen only once. The germline gene is not matched at one end of the junction; a read error may be the cause. V usage is TRBV7-9 and J usage is TRBJ2-2; 13 bases map to TRBD2. The CDR3 is 18 amino acids. Germline V gene data show CDR1 as SEHNR and CDR2 as FQNEAQ (reference sequence). CDR3 nucleotides: TGTCCCAGCAGCTCTACTAGCGGGGGGGCCGGGAACACCGGGGAGCTGTTTTTT. It translates to CPSSSTSGGAGNTGELFF.

The genes are TRBV29-1 and TRBJ2-3, with TRBD1 as a possible D gene (5 bases). This CDR3 is 14 amino acids long. V lost 6 bases to trimming and J lost 0 bases, with 13 bases between them. CDR1 SQVTM and CDR2 ANQGSEA come from the germline V gene. CDR3 residues: CSVLRAGSTDTQYF. The CDR3 DNA reads TGCAGCGTCCTTCGGGCAGGGAGCACAGATACGCAGTATTTT.

CDR3 in DNA: TGTGCCATCAGTGAGTCGACGACAGGAATTTCGCAGTACTTC. As protein: CAISESTTGISQYF. This chain links TRBV10-3 with TRBJ2-7; a weak D match, TRBD1 (6 bases). The CDR3 has 14 amino acids. With 0 bases removed from V and 9 bases from J, the gap between germline ends came to 15 bases. CDR1 and CDR2 from the germline V gene are ENHRY and SYGVKD.